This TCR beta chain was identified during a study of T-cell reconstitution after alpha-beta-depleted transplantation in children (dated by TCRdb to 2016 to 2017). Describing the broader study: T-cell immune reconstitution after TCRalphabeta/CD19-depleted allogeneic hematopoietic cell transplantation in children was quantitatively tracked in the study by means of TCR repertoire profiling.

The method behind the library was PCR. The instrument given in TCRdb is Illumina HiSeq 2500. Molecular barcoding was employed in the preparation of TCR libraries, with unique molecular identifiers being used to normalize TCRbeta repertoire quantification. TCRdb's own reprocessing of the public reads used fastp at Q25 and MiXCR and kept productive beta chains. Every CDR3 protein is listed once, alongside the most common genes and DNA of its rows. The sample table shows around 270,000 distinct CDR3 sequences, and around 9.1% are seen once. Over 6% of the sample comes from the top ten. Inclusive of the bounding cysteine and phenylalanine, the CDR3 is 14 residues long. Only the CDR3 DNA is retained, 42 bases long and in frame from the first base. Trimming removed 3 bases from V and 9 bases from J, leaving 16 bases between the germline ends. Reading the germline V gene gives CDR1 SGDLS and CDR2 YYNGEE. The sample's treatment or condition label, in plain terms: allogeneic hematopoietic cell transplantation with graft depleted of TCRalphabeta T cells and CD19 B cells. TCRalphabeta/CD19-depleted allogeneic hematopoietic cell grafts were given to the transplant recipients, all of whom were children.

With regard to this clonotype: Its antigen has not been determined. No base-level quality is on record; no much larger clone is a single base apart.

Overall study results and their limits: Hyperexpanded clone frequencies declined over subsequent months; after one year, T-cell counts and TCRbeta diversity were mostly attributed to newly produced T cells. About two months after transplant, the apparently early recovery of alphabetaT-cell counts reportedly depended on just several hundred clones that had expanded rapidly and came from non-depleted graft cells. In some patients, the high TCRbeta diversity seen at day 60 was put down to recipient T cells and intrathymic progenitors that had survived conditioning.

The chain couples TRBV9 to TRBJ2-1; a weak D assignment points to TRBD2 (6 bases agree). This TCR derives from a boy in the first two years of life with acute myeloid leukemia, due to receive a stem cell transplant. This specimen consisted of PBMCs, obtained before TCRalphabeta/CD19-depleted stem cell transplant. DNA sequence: TGTGCCAGCAGCGACCCGGGACTTGAGGGTGAGCAGTTCTTC. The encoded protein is CASSDPGLEGEQFF.